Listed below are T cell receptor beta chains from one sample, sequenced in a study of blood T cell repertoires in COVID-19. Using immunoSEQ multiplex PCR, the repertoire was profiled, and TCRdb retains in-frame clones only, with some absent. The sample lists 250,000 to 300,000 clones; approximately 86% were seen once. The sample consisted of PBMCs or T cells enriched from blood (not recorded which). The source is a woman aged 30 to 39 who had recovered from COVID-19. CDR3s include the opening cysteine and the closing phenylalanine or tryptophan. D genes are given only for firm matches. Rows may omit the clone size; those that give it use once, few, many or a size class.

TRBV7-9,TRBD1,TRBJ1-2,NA,CASSSRDRPNYGYTF,TGTGCCAGCAGCTCTAGGGACAGGCCTAACTATGGCTACACCTTC
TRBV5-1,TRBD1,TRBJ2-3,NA,CASSPYTLRSRGPADTQYF,TGCGCCAGCAGCCCCTATACCCTCAGATCGAGGGGGCCGGCAGATACGCAGTATTTT
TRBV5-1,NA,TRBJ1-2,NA,CASSLAAASTNYGYTF,TGCGCCAGCAGCTTGGCCGCGGCATCCACTAACTATGGCTACACCTTC
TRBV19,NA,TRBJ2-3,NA,CASSEEGGDTQYF,TGTGCCAGTAGTGAGGAGGGCGGTGATACGCAGTATTTT
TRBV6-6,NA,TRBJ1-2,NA,CASSYHPRGANYGYTF,TGTGCCAGCAGTTACCACCCCCGGGGAGCTAACTATGGCTACACCTTC
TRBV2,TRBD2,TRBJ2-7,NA,CASSEAPPTSAYEQYF,TGTGCCAGCAGTGAAGCTCCACCGACTAGCGCCTACGAGCAGTACTTC
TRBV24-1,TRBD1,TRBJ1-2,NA,CATSAQGSWGDGYTF,TGTGCCACCAGCGCACAGGGGTCTTGGGGTGATGGCTACACCTTC
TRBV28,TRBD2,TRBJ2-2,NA,CASSLFGRGTGELFF,TGTGCCAGCAGTTTGTTCGGGAGGGGAACCGGGGAGCTGTTTTTT
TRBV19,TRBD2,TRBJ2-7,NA,CASGTSGQYF,TGTGCCAGTGGGACTAGCGGGCAGTACTTC
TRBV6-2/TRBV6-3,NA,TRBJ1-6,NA,CASSYPGYNSPLHF,TGTGCCAGCAGTTACCCCGGGTATAATTCACCCCTCCACTTT
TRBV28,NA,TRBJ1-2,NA,CASRIPGGALGYTF,TGTGCCAGCAGGATCCCCGGGGGGGCCCTAGGCTACACCTTC
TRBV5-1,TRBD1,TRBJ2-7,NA,CASSLGQGADEQYF,TGCGCCAGCAGCTTGGGACAGGGGGCTGACGAGCAGTACTTC
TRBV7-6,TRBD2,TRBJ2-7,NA,CASSPGPGTSQYEQYF,TGTGCCAGCAGCCCGGGCCCCGGGACTAGCCAATACGAGCAGTACTTC
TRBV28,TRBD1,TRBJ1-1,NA,CASGPQGQGIRTEAFF,TGTGCCAGCGGGCCCCAGGGACAGGGAATAAGGACTGAAGCTTTCTTT
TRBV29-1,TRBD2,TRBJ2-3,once,CSVVGLLTDTQYF,TGCAGCGTTGTGGGACTACTGACAGATACGCAGTATTTT
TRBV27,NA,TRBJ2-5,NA,CASSGGVETQYF,TGTGCCAGCAGCGGAGGAGTAGAGACCCAGTACTTC
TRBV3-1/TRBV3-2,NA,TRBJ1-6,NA,CASSLDRGGSPLHF,TGTGCCAGCAGCCTGGACAGAGGTGGTTCACCCCTCCACTTT
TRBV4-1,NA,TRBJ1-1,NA,CASSQEQFRTANTEAFF,TGCGCCAGCAGCCAAGAGCAATTCCGGACTGCTAACACTGAAGCTTTCTTT
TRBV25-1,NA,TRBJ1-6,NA,CASSDQGSSYNSPLHF,TGTGCCAGCAGTGATCAGGGGAGCTCCTATAATTCACCCCTCCACTTT
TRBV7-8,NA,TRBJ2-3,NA,CASSLAAWDTQYF,TGTGCCAGCAGCTTAGCGGCTTGGGATACGCAGTATTTT
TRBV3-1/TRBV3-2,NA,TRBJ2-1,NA,CASSQLGGTFYNEQFF,TGTGCCAGCAGCCAACTAGGCGGGACTTTTTACAATGAGCAGTTCTTC
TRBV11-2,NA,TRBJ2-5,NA,CASSLARNQETQYF,TGTGCCAGCAGCTTAGCGCGCAACCAAGAGACCCAGTACTTC
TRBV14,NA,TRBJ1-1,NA,CASSQAWEENTEAFF,TGTGCCAGCAGCCAAGCCTGGGAGGAGAACACTGAAGCTTTCTTT
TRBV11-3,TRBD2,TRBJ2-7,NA,CASSLGEASGSIKQYF,TGTGCCAGCAGCTTAGGCGAGGCGAGCGGGAGTATCAAGCAGTACTTC
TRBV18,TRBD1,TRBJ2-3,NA,CASSPLPRGLSTDTQYF,TGTGCCAGCTCACCACTCCCCAGGGGGCTTTCCACAGATACGCAGTATTTT
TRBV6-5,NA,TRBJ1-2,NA,CATGGLYPGPYGYTF,TGTGCCACGGGGGGGCTTTACCCAGGGCCCTATGGCTACACCTTC
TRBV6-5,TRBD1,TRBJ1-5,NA,CASSYVTGKTNQPQHF,TGTGCCAGCAGTTACGTGACAGGGAAAACGAATCAGCCCCAGCATTTT
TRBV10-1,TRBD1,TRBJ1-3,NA,CATAEIGQAGNTIYF,TGCGCCACCGCCGAAATAGGACAGGCTGGAAACACCATATATTTT
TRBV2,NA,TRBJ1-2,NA,CATRVRGLVGYTF,TGTGCCACCCGGGTGCGGGGGCTGGTTGGCTACACCTTC
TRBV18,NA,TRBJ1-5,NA,CASSPEIYIQPQHF,TGTGCCAGCTCACCCGAGATCTATATCCAGCCCCAGCATTTT
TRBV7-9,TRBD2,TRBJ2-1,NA,CASSSREGDDEQFF,TGTGCCAGCAGCTCCCGGGAGGGCGACGATGAGCAGTTCTTC
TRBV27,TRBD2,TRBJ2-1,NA,CASSLSTSGGTEQFF,TGTGCCAGCAGTTTGTCGACTAGCGGGGGGACTGAGCAGTTCTTC
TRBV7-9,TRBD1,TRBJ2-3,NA,CASSETDRLGTDTQYF,TGTGCCAGCAGCGAGACGGACAGGTTAGGGACAGATACGCAGTATTTT
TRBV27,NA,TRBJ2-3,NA,CASSVGLAPDTQYF,TGTGCCAGCAGTGTCGGGTTGGCGCCAGATACGCAGTATTTT
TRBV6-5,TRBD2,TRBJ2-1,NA,CASSYSALAVNNEQFF,TGTGCCAGCAGTTACTCGGCACTAGCGGTGAACAATGAGCAGTTCTTC
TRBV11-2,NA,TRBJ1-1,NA,CASSLVRPSTGYTEAFF,TGTGCCAGCAGCTTAGTACGACCTTCGACAGGTTACACTGAAGCTTTCTTT
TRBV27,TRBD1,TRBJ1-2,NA,CASSLRGQDRPRAYGYTF,TGTGCCAGCAGTCTGAGGGGGCAGGACCGTCCGCGGGCCTATGGCTACACCTTC
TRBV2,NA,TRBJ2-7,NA,CASSEGTGRYF,TGTGCCAGCAGTGAGGGAACAGGTCGGTACTTC
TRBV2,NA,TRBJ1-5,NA,CASREPGGARNQPQHF,TGTGCCAGCAGGGAGCCGGGGGGGGCCCGCAATCAGCCCCAGCATTTT
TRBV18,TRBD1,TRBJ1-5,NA,CASSPLPNRGSQPQHF,TGTGCCAGCTCACCACTCCCGAACAGGGGAAGTCAGCCCCAGCATTTT
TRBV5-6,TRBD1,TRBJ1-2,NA,CASSFFAPGQGLNYGYTF,TGTGCCAGCAGCTTTTTTGCCCCGGGACAGGGCCTTAACTATGGCTACACCTTC
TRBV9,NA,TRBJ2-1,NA,CASSHTRLGGTYNEQFF,TGTGCCAGCAGCCATACTCGCCTTGGGGGGACTTACAATGAGCAGTTCTTC
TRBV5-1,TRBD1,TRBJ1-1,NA,CASRPGQDPNRIAEAFF,TGCGCCAGCAGACCCGGACAGGACCCTAACCGGATCGCTGAAGCTTTCTTT
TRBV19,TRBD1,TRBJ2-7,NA,CASSPGQGPSYEQYF,TGTGCCAGTAGTCCCGGACAGGGGCCCTCCTACGAGCAGTACTTC
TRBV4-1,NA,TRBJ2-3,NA,CASSQFAGVSTDTQYF,TGCGCCAGCAGCCAATTCGCAGGGGTAAGCACAGATACGCAGTATTTT